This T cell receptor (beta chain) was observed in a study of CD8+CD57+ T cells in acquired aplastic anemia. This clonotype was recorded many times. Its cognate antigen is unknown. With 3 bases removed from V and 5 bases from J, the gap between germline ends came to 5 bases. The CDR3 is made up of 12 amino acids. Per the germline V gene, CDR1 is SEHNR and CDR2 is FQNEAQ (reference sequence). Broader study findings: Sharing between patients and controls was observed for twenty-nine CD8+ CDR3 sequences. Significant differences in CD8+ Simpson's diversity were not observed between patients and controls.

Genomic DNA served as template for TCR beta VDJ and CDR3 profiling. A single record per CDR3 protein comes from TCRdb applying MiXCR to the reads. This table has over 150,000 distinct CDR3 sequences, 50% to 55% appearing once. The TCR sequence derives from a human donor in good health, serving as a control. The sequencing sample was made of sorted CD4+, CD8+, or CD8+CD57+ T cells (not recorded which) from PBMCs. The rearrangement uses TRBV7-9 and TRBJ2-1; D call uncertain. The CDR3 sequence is CASSFTDNEQFF. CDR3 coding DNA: TGTGCCAGCAGCTTTACCGACAATGAGCAGTTCTTC.